The present entry profiles one T cell receptor beta chain with its context. As yet, its antigen is unknown. Deletions cut 5 bases from V and 2 bases from J, with 6 bases between. The CDR3 runs 11 residues. In germline, CDR1 is SQVTM, CDR2 ANQGSEA. This entry belongs to a study of blood T cells in healthy people across ages. A second PCR of 7 to 11 cycles used a sample-barcoded 5' primer and a J-beta primer mix. A tag from a template-switch adaptor with 12 random nucleotides marked each cDNA molecule. A single record per CDR3 protein comes from TCRdb applying MiXCR to the 5' RACE reads. In the table there are around 1.1 million distinct CDR3 sequences, around two fifths of which are singletons. Peripheral blood, approximately 10 milliliters per donor, was collected. Study results and caveats: It was not known whether donors were CMV positive (a possible confounder of expanded clonotype changes). Roughly linearly, TCR beta diversity per million T cells fell as age increased.

The TCR originated in a man aged 18 to 29 in good health. The V call is TRBV29-1, the J call TRBJ1-1; D is unresolved. Sequences were obtained from blood. The CDR3 protein is CSVPINTEAFF. The CDR3 DNA sequence: TGCAGCGTTCCGATTAACACTGAAGCTTTCTTT. Filled out from reference TRBV29-1 and TRBJ1-1, the complete variable domain reads SAVISQKPSRDICQRGTSLTIQCQVDSQVTMMFWYRQQPGQSLTLIATANQGSEATYESGFVIDKFPISRPNLTFSTLTVSNMSPEDSSIYLCSVPINTEAFFGQGTRLTVV.